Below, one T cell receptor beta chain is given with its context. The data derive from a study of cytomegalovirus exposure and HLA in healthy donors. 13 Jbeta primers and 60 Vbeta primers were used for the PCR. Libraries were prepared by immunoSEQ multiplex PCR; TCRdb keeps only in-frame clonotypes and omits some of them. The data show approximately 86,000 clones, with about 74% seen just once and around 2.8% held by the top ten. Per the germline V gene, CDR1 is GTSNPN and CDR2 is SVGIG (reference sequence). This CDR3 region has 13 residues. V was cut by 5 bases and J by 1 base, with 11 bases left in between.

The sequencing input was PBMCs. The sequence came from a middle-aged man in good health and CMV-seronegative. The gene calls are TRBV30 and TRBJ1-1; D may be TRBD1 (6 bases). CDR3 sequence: CAWGLGGNTEAFF. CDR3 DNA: TGTGCCTGGGGTTTAGGGGGGAACACTGAAGCTTTCTTT.